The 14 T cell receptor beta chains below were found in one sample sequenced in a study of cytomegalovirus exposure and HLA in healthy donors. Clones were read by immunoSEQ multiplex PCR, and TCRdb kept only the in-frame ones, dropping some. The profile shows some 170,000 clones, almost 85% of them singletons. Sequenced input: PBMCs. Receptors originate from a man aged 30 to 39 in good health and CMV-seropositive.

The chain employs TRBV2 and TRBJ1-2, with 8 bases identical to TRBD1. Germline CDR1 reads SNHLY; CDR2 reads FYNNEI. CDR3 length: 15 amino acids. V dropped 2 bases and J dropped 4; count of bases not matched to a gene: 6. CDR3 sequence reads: CASSELSGQVYGYTF. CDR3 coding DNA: TGTGCCAGCAGTGAACTATCGGGACAGGTCTATGGCTACACCTTC.

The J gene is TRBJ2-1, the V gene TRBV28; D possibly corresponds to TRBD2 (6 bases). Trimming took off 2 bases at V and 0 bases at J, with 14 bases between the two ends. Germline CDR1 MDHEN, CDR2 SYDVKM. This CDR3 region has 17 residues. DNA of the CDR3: TGTGCCAGCAGTTTAATAGGAGGGTCCCGCTCCTACAATGAGCAGTTCTTC. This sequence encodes CASSLIGGSRSYNEQFF.

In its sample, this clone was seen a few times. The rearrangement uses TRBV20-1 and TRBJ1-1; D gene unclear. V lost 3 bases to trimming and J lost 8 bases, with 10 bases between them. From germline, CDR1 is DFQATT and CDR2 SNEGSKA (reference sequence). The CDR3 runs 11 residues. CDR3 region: CSASVGGEAFF. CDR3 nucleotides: TGCAGTGCTAGTGTGGGAGGAGAAGCTTTCTTT.

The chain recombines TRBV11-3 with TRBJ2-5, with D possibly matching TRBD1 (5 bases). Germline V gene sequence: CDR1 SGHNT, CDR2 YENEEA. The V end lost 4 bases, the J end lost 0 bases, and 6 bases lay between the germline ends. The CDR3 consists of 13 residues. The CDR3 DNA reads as TGTGCCAGCAGCTCGGACAACCAAGAGACCCAGTACTTC. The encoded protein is CASSSDNQETQYF.

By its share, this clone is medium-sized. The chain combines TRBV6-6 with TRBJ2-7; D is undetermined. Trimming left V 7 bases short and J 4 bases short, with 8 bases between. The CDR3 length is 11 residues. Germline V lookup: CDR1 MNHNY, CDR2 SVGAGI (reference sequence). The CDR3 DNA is TGTGCCAGCATCCTAGGATACGAGCAGTACTTC. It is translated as CASILGYEQYF.

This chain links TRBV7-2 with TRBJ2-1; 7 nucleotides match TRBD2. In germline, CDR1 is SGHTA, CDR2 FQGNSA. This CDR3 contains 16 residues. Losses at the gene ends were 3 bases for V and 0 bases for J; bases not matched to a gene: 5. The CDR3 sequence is CASSLPRTSSYNEQFF. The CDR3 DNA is TGTGCCAGCAGCTTGCCCAGGACTAGCTCCTACAATGAGCAGTTCTTC.

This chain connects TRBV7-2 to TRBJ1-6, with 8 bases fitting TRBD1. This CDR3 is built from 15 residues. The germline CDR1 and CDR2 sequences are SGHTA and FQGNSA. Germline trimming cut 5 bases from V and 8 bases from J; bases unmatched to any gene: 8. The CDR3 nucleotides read TGTGCCAGCAGCCCCACGACAGGGGAGGATTCACCCCTCCACTTT. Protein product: CASSPTTGEDSPLHF.

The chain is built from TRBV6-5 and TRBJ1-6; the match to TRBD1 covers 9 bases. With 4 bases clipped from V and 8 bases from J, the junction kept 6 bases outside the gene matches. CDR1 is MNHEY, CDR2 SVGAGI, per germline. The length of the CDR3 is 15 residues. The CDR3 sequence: CASSSGTGRDSPLHF. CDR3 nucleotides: TGTGCCAGCAGTTCCGGGACAGGGCGGGATTCACCCCTCCACTTT.

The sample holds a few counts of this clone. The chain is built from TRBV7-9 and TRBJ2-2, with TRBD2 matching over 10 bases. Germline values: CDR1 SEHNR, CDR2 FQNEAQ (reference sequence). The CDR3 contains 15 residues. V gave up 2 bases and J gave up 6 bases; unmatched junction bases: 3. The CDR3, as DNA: TGTGCCAGCAGCTTAAATCTAGCGGGAGCCGGGGAGCTGTTTTTT. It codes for CASSLNLAGAGELFF.

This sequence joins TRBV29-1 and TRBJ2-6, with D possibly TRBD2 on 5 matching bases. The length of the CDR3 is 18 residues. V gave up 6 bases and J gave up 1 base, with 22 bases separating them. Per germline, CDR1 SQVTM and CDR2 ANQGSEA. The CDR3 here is CSVRAPAGPGSGANVLTF. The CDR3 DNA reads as TGCAGCGTCCGAGCGCCGGCTGGGCCGGGGTCTGGGGCCAACGTCCTGACTTTC. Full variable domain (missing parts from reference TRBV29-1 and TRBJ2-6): SAVISQKPSRDICQRGTSLTIQCQVDSQVTMMFWYRQQPGQSLTLIATANQGSEATYESGFVIDKFPISRPNLTFSTLTVSNMSPEDSSIYLCSVRAPAGPGSGANVLTFGAGSRLTVL.

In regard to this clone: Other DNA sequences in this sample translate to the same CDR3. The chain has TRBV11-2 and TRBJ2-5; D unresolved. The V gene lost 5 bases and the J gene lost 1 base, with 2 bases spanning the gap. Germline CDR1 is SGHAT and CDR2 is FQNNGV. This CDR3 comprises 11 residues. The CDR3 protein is CASSLQETQYF. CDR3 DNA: TGTGCCAGCAGCCTCCAAGAGACCCAGTACTTC.

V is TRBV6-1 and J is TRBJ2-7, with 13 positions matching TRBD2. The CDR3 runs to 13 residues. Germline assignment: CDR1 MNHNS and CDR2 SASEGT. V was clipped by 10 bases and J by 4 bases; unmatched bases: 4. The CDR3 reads CAIRTSGSYEQYF. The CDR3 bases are TGTGCCATCCGGACTAGCGGGAGTTACGAGCAGTACTTC.

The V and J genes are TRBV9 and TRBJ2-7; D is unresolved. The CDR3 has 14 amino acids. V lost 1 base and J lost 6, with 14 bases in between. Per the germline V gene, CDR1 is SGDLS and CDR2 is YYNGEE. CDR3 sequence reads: CASSVFDAPGEQYF. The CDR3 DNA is TGTGCCAGCAGCGTATTCGACGCCCCAGGCGAGCAGTACTTC.

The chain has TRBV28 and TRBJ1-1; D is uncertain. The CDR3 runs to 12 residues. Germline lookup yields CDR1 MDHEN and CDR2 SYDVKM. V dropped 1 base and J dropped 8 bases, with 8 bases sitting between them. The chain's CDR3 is CASSLFAREAFF. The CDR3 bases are TGTGCCAGCAGTTTATTTGCTAGGGAAGCTTTCTTT.